What follows describes a single T cell receptor beta chain. Its antigen is currently unknown. V dropped 1 base and J dropped 4 bases, with 16 bases sitting between them. Germline values: CDR1 DFQATT, CDR2 SNEGSKA (reference sequence). This CDR3 is 15 amino acids long. As it was prepared, the TCRbeta library received unique molecular identifiers. MiXCR was run by TCRdb on the PCR reads, yielding one entry per CDR3 protein. In the table there are hundreds of thousands of distinct CDR3 sequences, around 13% of which are singletons. The data belong to a study of T-cell reconstitution after alpha-beta-depleted transplantation in children. General study findings and limits: In some patients, recipient T cells and intrathymic progenitors surviving conditioning explained high day-60 diversity. One year after transplant, T-cell counts and diversity came mostly from newly produced T cells.

The TCR originated in a girl under 10 years old with congenital amegakaryocytic thrombocytopenia, due to receive a stem cell transplant. The sequencing here drew on PBMCs, taken before TCRalphabeta/CD19-depleted stem cell transplant. The rearrangement uses TRBV20-1 and TRBJ1-2; perhaps TRBD1 as D (5 bases). DNA of the CDR3: TGCAGTGCTAGAGTAGAAAGGGGCGCCGGCTATGGCTACACCTTC. It translates to CSARVERGAGYGYTF.